This T cell receptor beta chain was identified in a study of CXCR3-negative and CXCR3-positive naive CD8 T cells. At the level of the study: Sequencing brought in 130 million or so TRB reads altogether, and each library got about 1.5 +/- 0.3 million. Overall study findings and caveats: CXCR3 expression dropped partially after cryopreservation, and most assays relied on fresh PBMCs. Diversity proved comparably high across both naive subsets and much lower in memory CD8+ cells.

CD45RO-CCR7+CD27+CD95- was the phenotype of naive CD8+ T cells. As concerns this clonotype: The antigen is undetermined.

The CDR3 spans 13 residues. Germline assignment: CDR1 SQVTM and CDR2 ANQGSEA. Preparation of TRB cDNA libraries relied on 5' RACE carrying UMI labels. TCRdb reprocessed the 5' RACE reads and keeps a single row for each CDR3 protein, giving no DNA. In all, the sample yields 65,000 to 85,000 distinct CDR3 sequences. This chain uses TRBV29-1 with TRBJ2-7. Sequenced material: naive CXCR3- CD8+ T cells from blood. Subset noted: CD45RO-CCR7+CD27+CD95- naive CD8+ T cells lacking CXCR3 (TNR3-). This receptor was identified in a human donor in good health. Some clones in this sample may be carry-over from other donors' samples. The CDR3 here is CSVAGWGSYEQYF.